A selection of T cell receptor beta chains follows, all from one sample in a study of blood T cell repertoires in COVID-19. Method: immunoSEQ multiplex PCR; TCRdb's copy keeps in-frame clones and lacks some. Of under 300,000 clones in the sample, roughly 80% were seen once. Material for sequencing was peripheral blood. The receptors come from a human donor with COVID-19, enrolled during active disease. The donor label of this sample is uncertain. Each CDR3 is given with its conserved first and last residue. D genes are given only for firm matches. Rows give clone size only sometimes, using once, few, many, or a class for an expanded clone.

CDR3 DNA | CDR3 protein | clone size | J gene | D gene | V gene
TGTGCCAGCAGCTTAGCGTTCGGGGATGAGCAGTTCTTC | CASSLAFGDEQFF | NA | TRBJ2-1 | NA | TRBV7-9
TGTGCCAGTAGTACTGGACAGGGTCAGGTTTTTGATGGCTACACCTTC | CASSTGQGQVFDGYTF | once | TRBJ1-2 | TRBD1 | TRBV19
TGTGCTAGTGCACCAGGGACAGGGTCCCAGAACTATGGCTACACCTTC | CASAPGTGSQNYGYTF | NA | TRBJ1-2 | TRBD1 | TRBV12-5
TGCAGCGTCGCCGGGACAGGAATCTACAATGAGCAGTTCTTC | CSVAGTGIYNEQFF | NA | TRBJ2-1 | TRBD1 | TRBV29-1
TGTGCCAGCAGCACGCCACCCCCGGGACTAAAGACAGATACGCAGTATTTT | CASSTPPPGLKTDTQYF | NA | TRBJ2-3 | TRBD2 | TRBV11-3
TGCAGCGTTGAATTGACAGCCAACACTGAAGCTTTCTTT | CSVELTANTEAFF | NA | TRBJ1-1 | NA | TRBV29-1
TGCGCCAGCAGCCAAGAAGAACATTACACCATATATTTT | CASSQEEHYTIYF | few | TRBJ1-3 | NA | TRBV4-1
TGTGCCATCGGGAGGCCAGGGGAGACCCAGTACTTC | CAIGRPGETQYF | NA | TRBJ2-5 | TRBD2 | TRBV19
TGTGCCTGGGGGAGGACTAGCGGGAGGAGCACAGATACGCAGTATTTT | CAWGRTSGRSTDTQYF | NA | TRBJ2-3 | TRBD2 | TRBV30
TGTGCCACCAGTGATTTTGGACAGGGCCCCTACGAGCAGTACTTC | CATSDFGQGPYEQYF | few | TRBJ2-7 | TRBD1 | TRBV24-1
TGTGCCAGCAGTGAGGGCAGGGGCCTCGGCTACACCTTC | CASSEGRGLGYTF | NA | TRBJ1-2 | NA | TRBV6-1
TGTGCCAGCTCATCTGGACTAGCGGGAGGGCCCTCGGGCAATGAGCAGTTCTTC | CASSSGLAGGPSGNEQFF | once | TRBJ2-1 | TRBD2 | TRBV18
TGCGCCAGCAGCCTTTGGACTAGCGGGAGTGGAGAGACCCAGTACTTC | CASSLWTSGSGETQYF | NA | TRBJ2-5 | TRBD2 | TRBV5-1
TGTGCCAGCAGTGACTGGCAGGGTGCCTACGAGCAGTACTTC | CASSDWQGAYEQYF | NA | TRBJ2-7 | NA | TRBV2
TGTGCCAGCAGCTTAGCCAGGGGGGCTGGCGGCACAGATACGCAGTATTTT | CASSLARGAGGTDTQYF | once | TRBJ2-3 | NA | TRBV7-8
TGTGCCACCAGAAACAGGGAGGGACAGCCCCAGCATTTT | CATRNREGQPQHF | NA | TRBJ1-5 | NA | TRBV6-5
TGTGCCAGCAGCTTCGTTTCCGGGGGTGGACGGTATGCCTACACCTTC | CASSFVSGGGRYAYTF | NA | TRBJ1-2 | NA | TRBV5-6
TGTGCCAGCAGCCCCGGGACAGTCGTCCAAAACATTCAGTACTTC | CASSPGTVVQNIQYF | NA | TRBJ2-4 | TRBD1 | TRBV6-5
TGTGCCAGCAGTTTAGGGACTAGGTCCCCTAGCTCCTCCTACGAGCAGTACTTC | CASSLGTRSPSSSYEQYF | NA | TRBJ2-7 | TRBD2 | TRBV27
TGCGCCAGCAGCTTGGGGCAGGGGCAAGGTCAGCCCCAGCATTTT | CASSLGQGQGQPQHF | NA | TRBJ1-5 | NA | TRBV5-1
TGTGCCAGCAGCTGGACTAGCGGTCCATACGAGCAGTACTTC | CASSWTSGPYEQYF | NA | TRBJ2-7 | TRBD2 | TRBV3-1/TRBV3-2
TGTGCCAGCTCACCAGGGGCTGGGGATTCACCCCTCCACTTT | CASSPGAGDSPLHF | NA | TRBJ1-6 | NA | TRBV18
TGTGCCAGCAGCCAATTGCGCTCACCCCTCCACTTT | CASSQLRSPLHF | NA | TRBJ1-6 | NA | TRBV3-1/TRBV3-2
TGTGCCAGCAGCGTGAGGACAGGGTCCTCCTACGAGCAGTACTTC | CASSVRTGSSYEQYF | few | TRBJ2-7 | TRBD1 | TRBV9
TGTGCCAGCAGCTACGGGACAGATAACACCGGGGAGCTGTTTTTT | CASSYGTDNTGELFF | NA | TRBJ2-2 | TRBD1 | TRBV9
TGTGCCAGCAGCTTAGCCTTGGGCTCAAACAATGAGCAGTTCTTC | CASSLALGSNNEQFF | NA | TRBJ2-1 | NA | TRBV7-9
TGCGCCAGCAGCTCGTTGCGGGGGGTCCAAGAGACCCAGTACTTC | CASSSLRGVQETQYF | once | TRBJ2-5 | TRBD2 | TRBV5-1
TGTGCCAGTAGTCTACGGGAGACCTTTTACGAGCAGTACTTC | CASSLRETFYEQYF | NA | TRBJ2-7 | NA | TRBV19
TGTGCCAGCAGCTTGGGGGGGACTCCTAACTATGGCTACACCTTC | CASSLGGTPNYGYTF | NA | TRBJ1-2 | NA | TRBV3-1/TRBV3-2
TGTGCCAGCTCACCCTTTGTTAAGGGGGGCACAGATACGCAGTATTTT | CASSPFVKGGTDTQYF | NA | TRBJ2-3 | NA | TRBV18
TGTGCCAGCGAGGTTTCGGCGTCCGGCCACGAGCAGTACTTC | CASEVSASGHEQYF | NA | TRBJ2-7 | NA | TRBV21-1
TGTGCCAGTGGGGGGGACCGTTCCTACAATGAGCAGTTCTTC | CASGGDRSYNEQFF | NA | TRBJ2-1 | TRBD2 | TRBV6-5
TGTGCCATCGCAGGGGGGACTAGCGGGACGGGCCACGAGCAGTACTTC | CAIAGGTSGTGHEQYF | NA | TRBJ2-7 | TRBD2 | TRBV10-3
TGTGCCAGCAGTTACTCGTCATGGCGGGGGGAGGGTCAGTACTTC | CASSYSSWRGEGQYF | NA | TRBJ2-7 | TRBD2 | TRBV6-5
TGTGCCAGCAGCCTACGGAGCTTGGCTTCTGGAAACACCATATATTTT | CASSLRSLASGNTIYF | NA | TRBJ1-3 | NA | TRBV13
TGCGCCAGCGGATGGGGGGACAATGAGCAGTTCTTC | CASGWGDNEQFF | NA | TRBJ2-1 | NA | TRBV5-1
TGTGCCAGCAGCGTTGGACAAGACTATGGCTACACCTTC | CASSVGQDYGYTF | NA | TRBJ1-2 | NA | TRBV9
TGTGCCAGCAGCTTGGGTGACAGGCACACCTTC | CASSLGDRHTF | NA | TRBJ1-2 | NA | TRBV7-9